The 26 T cell receptor beta chains presented below share a single source sample, sequenced in a study of PD-1 blockade in classical Hodgkin lymphoma. Every patient experienced relapse after autologous stem cell transplantation, and brentuximab vedotin exposure varied. Thawed PBMCs were the source of CD8+ T cells, obtained through magnetic negative selection. Generated by immunoSEQ multiplex PCR, the TCRdb table keeps only in-frame clones and is missing some. Counted here are roughly 1,700 clones, just under 85% occurring once; the ten biggest clones make up roughly a tenth. The source material was CD8+ T cells from blood, sampled at baseline. Every receptor here comes from a human donor with classical Hodgkin lymphoma.

CDR3 sequence: CASSHRQGGNEQFF. The CDR3 DNA reads as TGTGCCAGCAGCCACAGACAGGGTGGCAATGAGCAGTTCTTC. J is TRBJ2-1 and V is TRBV7-9; 7 nucleotides align to TRBD1. The CDR3 length is 14 residues. Trimming removed 5 bases from V and 6 bases from J; junction bases left unmatched: 7. CDR1 and CDR2 (germline): SEHNR, FQNEAQ (reference sequence).

This chain links TRBV7-9 with TRBJ1-1, with 7 bases that match TRBD1. CDR1 and CDR2 (germline): SEHNR, FQNEAQ (reference sequence). V was clipped by 3 bases and J by 8 bases; unmatched bases: 6. The CDR3 covers 13 residues. The CDR3 DNA is TGTGCCAGCAGCTTCTACAGGGGTGAGGAAGCTTTCTTT. It is translated as CASSFYRGEEAFF.

The V call is TRBV4-1, the J call TRBJ2-7, with 10 bases lining up with TRBD2. CDR3 length equals 15 residues. CDR1 is MGHRA, CDR2 YSYEKL, per germline. The trim removed 3 bases at V and 2 bases at J, leaving 4 bases unmatched. CDR3 nucleotides: TGCGCCAGCAGCCAGCTAGCGGGAGAGACCTACGAGCAGTACTTC. Protein product: CASSQLAGETYEQYF.

J is TRBJ2-3 and V is TRBV6-1; 9 bases are shared with TRBD2. V shed 0 bases, J shed 4 bases, and the junction held 2 bases outside the gene matches. The CDR3 extends over 15 amino acids. The germline V gene encodes CDR1 MNHNS and CDR2 SASEGT. The CDR3 nucleotides are TGTGCCAGCAGTGAAGCCTCTAGCGGGGCAGATACGCAGTATTTT. Protein: CASSEASSGADTQYF.

This clone was seen once. The chain uses TRBV5-8 and TRBJ2-7; 8 bases agree with TRBD1. Germline V gene lookup returns CDR1 SGHTS and CDR2 YDEGEE. This CDR3 contains 15 residues. The trim removed 4 bases at V and 3 bases at J, leaving 9 bases unmatched. The CDR3 protein is CASSPRTGLVYEQYF. In nucleotides, the CDR3 is TGTGCCAGCAGCCCCCGGACAGGGTTGGTCTACGAGCAGTACTTC.

The rearrangement uses TRBV5-5 and TRBJ2-5, with D possibly TRBD1 on 5 matching bases. Germline V CDR1 and CDR2: SGHKS, YYEKEE (reference sequence). The CDR3 contains 15 residues. The V gene lost 2 bases and the J gene lost 0 bases, with 11 bases spanning the gap. For the CDR3, the DNA is TGTGCCAGCAGCTTTGGGGCAGGGTACCAAGAGACCCAGTACTTC. Translated, it gives CASSFGAGYQETQYF.

This clone came up once. The chain links TRBV27 to TRBJ2-3; D gene unclear. V dropped 3 bases and J dropped 2 bases, with 9 bases sitting between them. CDR3 length equals 14 residues. Germline assignment: CDR1 MNHEY and CDR2 SMNVEV (reference sequence). CDR3 sequence reads: CASSFRQITDTQYF. CDR3 coding DNA: TGTGCCAGCAGTTTTCGACAAATCACAGATACGCAGTATTTT.

The rearrangement links TRBV7-2 to TRBJ2-2, with TRBD2 matching 8 bases. Germline V gene lookup returns CDR1 SGHTA and CDR2 FQGNSA. The CDR3 is 16 amino acids. Germline trimming cut 3 bases from V and 4 bases from J; bases unmatched to any gene: 7. CDR3 nucleotides: TGTGCCAGCAGCTTTGGACTAGCTGGGGCCACCGGGGAGCTGTTTTTT. It codes for CASSFGLAGATGELFF.

The CDR3 bases are TGCGCCAGCAGCCGCGGAAGGGGGACATCGTACAATGAGCAGTTCTTC. As protein: CASSRGRGTSYNEQFF. V usage is TRBV4-1 and J usage is TRBJ2-1; tentative D call: TRBD1 (6 bases). The CDR3 consists of 16 residues. The V gene lost 4 bases and the J gene lost 4 bases, with 17 bases spanning the gap. The germline CDR1 and CDR2 sequences are MGHRA and YSYEKL.

This clone occurred a few times. This chain links TRBV7-9 with TRBJ1-1; D perhaps matches TRBD1 (5 bases). Germline CDR1 and CDR2: SEHNR and FQNEAQ (reference sequence). This CDR3 is 14 amino acids long. Trimming removed 6 bases from V and 6 bases from J, with 17 bases in between. CDR3 region: CASSHLGGAAEAFF. DNA of the CDR3: TGTGCCAGCAGTCACCTGGGAGGGGCGGCTGAAGCTTTCTTT.

Here the CDR3 reads CASILVGGSYNEQFF. The CDR3 region has the DNA TGTGCCAGCATCCTTGTCGGGGGTTCCTACAATGAGCAGTTCTTC. The chain joins TRBV2 to TRBJ2-1, with D possibly TRBD2 on 6 matching bases. Germline CDR1 reads SNHLY; CDR2 reads FYNNEI. V lost 7 bases and J 1 base, leaving 14 bases between the germline ends. The CDR3 is 15 residues long.

The chain joins TRBV28 to TRBJ1-2; 10 bases match TRBD1. V lost 7 bases and J lost 5; bases outside the gene matches: 10. This CDR3 has 15 residues. Germline CDR1 MDHEN, CDR2 SYDVKM. The chain's CDR3 is CASKGQGTEGYGYTF. CDR3 sequence (DNA): TGTGCCAGCAAGGGACAGGGGACGGAGGGGTATGGCTACACCTTC.

The rearrangement joins TRBV28 to TRBJ2-5, with D possibly being TRBD1 or TRBD2 (6 bases each). V lost 7 bases to trimming and J lost 5 bases, with 26 bases between them. CDR3 size: 17 residues. CDR1 and CDR2 from the germline V gene are MDHEN and SYDVKM. The CDR3 spells CASTNPWGRDVVETQYF. Here the CDR3 DNA reads TGTGCCAGCACAAACCCCTGGGGGCGGGACGTGGTGGAGACCCAGTACTTC.

The rearrangement links TRBV4-1 to TRBJ1-4; D gene unclear. Trimming shortened V by 1 base and J by 8 bases, and 5 bases separated the two germline ends. Germline-derived CDR1 and CDR2 are MGHRA and YSYEKL. This CDR3 is 12 amino acids long. The CDR3 is CASSQVGEKLFF. The CDR3 DNA reads TGCGCCAGCAGCCAAGTCGGGGAAAAACTGTTTTTT.

The chain recombines TRBV5-6 with TRBJ2-7; D is ambiguous. The CDR3 extends over 14 amino acids. Trimming removed 0 bases at V and 4 bases at J, with 11 bases between. Germline CDR1 reads SGHDT; CDR2 reads YYEEEE. The chain's CDR3 is CASSLDTEIYEQYF. In DNA form, the CDR3 reads TGTGCCAGCAGCTTGGACACAGAGATTTACGAGCAGTACTTC.

The V gene is TRBV28, the J gene TRBJ2-1; a weak D match, TRBD2 (6 bases). The CDR3 is made up of 16 amino acids. Trimming took off 6 bases at V and 0 bases at J, with 15 bases between the two ends. Germline CDR1 MDHEN, CDR2 SYDVKM. This CDR3 is CASSPAGPSSYNEQFF. The CDR3 DNA reads TGTGCCAGCAGCCCGGCGGGGCCGAGCTCCTACAATGAGCAGTTCTTC.

In this sample, this clone turned up once. DNA of the CDR3: TGTGCCAGCAGCTTAGCGACTAGCGGGGATGAGCAGTTCTTC. Translated: CASSLATSGDEQFF. The V call is TRBV7-9, the J call TRBJ2-1; 11 bases map to TRBD2. The CDR3 loop spans 14 amino acids. Losses at the gene ends were 0 bases for V and 8 bases for J; bases not matched to a gene: 0. Per the germline V gene, CDR1 is SEHNR and CDR2 is FQNEAQ (reference sequence).

V usage is TRBV19 and J usage is TRBJ2-7, with 11 nucleotides matching TRBD2. The ends lost 5 bases at V and 4 bases at J; junction bases unmatched: 4. This CDR3 spans 14 amino acids. CDR1 LNHDA and CDR2 SQIVND come from the germline V gene (reference sequence). CDR3 loop: CASSLTSGSYEQYF. In DNA, the CDR3 is TGTGCCAGTAGTCTAACTAGCGGGAGTTACGAGCAGTACTTC.

This chain joins TRBV28 and TRBJ1-1; no clear D gene. Per germline, CDR1 MDHEN and CDR2 SYDVKM. The CDR3 contains 18 residues. V lost 4 bases, J lost 0 bases, and 21 bases lay in between. The CDR3: CASSSYPSLGRVNTEAFF. The CDR3 DNA reads TGTGCCAGCAGTTCCTACCCTTCACTGGGAAGGGTGAACACTGAAGCTTTCTTT.

The DNA for the CDR3 is TGTGCCAGCAGCCCAAGAGGACTGGGAGCCTACGAGCAGTACTTC. Translating gives CASSPRGLGAYEQYF. The V gene is TRBV9, the J gene TRBJ2-7, with D perhaps TRBD2 (5 bases). CDR1 and CDR2 (germline): SGDLS, YYNGEE. CDR3 length: 15 amino acids. V was shortened by 4 bases and J by 2 bases, with 16 bases between the two germline ends.

The rearrangement joins TRBV7-9 to TRBJ2-1; 8 positions agree with TRBD1. Losses at the gene ends were 4 bases for V and 5 bases for J; bases not matched to a gene: 10. Germline loops: CDR1 SEHNR, CDR2 FQNEAQ (reference sequence). This CDR3 region has 16 residues. In nucleotides, the CDR3 is TGTGCCAGCAGCTCGACTGGGACAGGCAATGACAATGAGCAGTTCTTC. It specifies CASSSTGTGNDNEQFF.

The CDR3 spells CASSLRGSVNEQFF. CDR3 bases: TGTGCCAGCAGTTTAAGGGGATCTGTCAATGAGCAGTTCTTC. J is TRBJ2-1 and V is TRBV28, with a possible D match to TRBD1 (5 bases). Trimming cost V 2 bases and J 6 bases, with 11 bases left between them. The CDR3 spans 14 residues. Germline V gene sequence: CDR1 MDHEN, CDR2 SYDVKM. The entire variable domain, with the rest obtained from reference TRBV28 and TRBJ2-1, is as follows: DVKVTQSSRYLVKRTGEKVFLECVQDMDHENMFWYRQDPGLGLRLIYFSYDVKMKEKGDIPEGYSVSREKKERFSLILESASTNQTSMYLCASSLRGSVNEQFFGPGTRLTVL.

V usage is TRBV5-5 and J usage is TRBJ1-5, with unresolved D. V lost 0 bases, J lost 0 bases, and 7 bases lay in between. Germline CDR1 and CDR2: SGHKS and YYEKEE (reference sequence). CDR3 length: 15 residues. The CDR3 bases are TGTGCCAGCAGCTTGGGAACGTATAGCAATCAGCCCCAGCATTTT. Amino acids: CASSLGTYSNQPQHF.

The chain uses TRBV27 and TRBJ1-6; no reliable D call. The ends were cut back, 5 bases at V and 5 bases at J, with 16 bases in the middle. The CDR3 is 16 amino acids. CDR1 and CDR2 from the germline V gene are MNHEY and SMNVEV (reference sequence). CDR3 nucleotide sequence: TGTGCCAGCAGTATCGACTTACTTGGGCATAATTCACCCCTCCACTTT. Protein product: CASSIDLLGHNSPLHF.

V and J are TRBV13 and TRBJ2-7, with a tentative D call TRBD2 (5 bases). V was cut by 5 bases and J by 0 bases, with 14 bases left in between. CDR3 length equals 15 residues. CDR1 is PRHDT and CDR2 is FYEKMQ in the germline V gene (reference sequence). The CDR3 sequence: CASSLLGFNSYEQYF. CDR3 sequence (DNA): TGTGCCAGCAGCCTACTAGGTTTTAACTCCTACGAGCAGTACTTC. The entire variable domain, with the rest obtained from reference TRBV13 and TRBJ2-7, is as follows: AAGVIQSPRHLIKEKRETATLKCYPIPRHDTVYWYQQGPGQDPQFLISFYEKMQSDKGSIPDRFSAQQFSDYHSELNMSSLELGDSALYFCASSLLGFNSYEQYFGPGTRLTVT.

The rearrangement links TRBV13 to TRBJ2-2, with TRBD1 identical over 8 bases. J was trimmed by 4 bases and V by 4 bases; bases with no gene match: 8. There are 16 residues in the CDR3. CDR1 and CDR2 (germline): PRHDT, FYEKMQ (reference sequence). The CDR3 DNA reads as TGTGCCAGCAGCTCCACAGGGGGACGTAGCACCGGGGAGCTGTTTTTT. Protein: CASSSTGGRSTGELFF.